The 28 T cell receptor beta chains below all came from one sample that was sequenced in a study of T cell responses to AZD1222 COVID-19 vaccine. TCRdb's copy holds only in-frame clones and misses some; the assay was immunoSEQ multiplex PCR. The table shows around 140,000 clones, with about 93% occurring only once. Source: peripheral blood, taken on day 0 of AZD1222 vaccination. The receptors were sampled from an adult in good health.

This chain links TRBV7-9 with TRBJ1-5, with 9 bases that match TRBD1. V trimming: 6 bases; J trimming: 0 bases; junction bases outside the gene matches: 6. The CDR3 is 16 residues long. Germline lookup yields CDR1 SEHNR and CDR2 FQNEAQ (reference sequence). CDR3 protein: CASSRTGDASNQPQHF. CDR3 sequence (DNA): TGTGCCAGCAGTAGGACAGGGGACGCTAGCAATCAGCCCCAGCATTTT.

DNA for the CDR3: TGTGCCAGCAGTGAAGGTCAGGGGAATGGCTACACCTTC. Translation gives CASSEGQGNGYTF. The V and J genes are TRBV2 and TRBJ1-2, with D possibly being TRBD1 (6 bases). Germline V gene lookup returns CDR1 SNHLY and CDR2 FYNNEI. Trimming shortened V by 1 base and J by 6 bases, and 9 bases separated the two germline ends. The CDR3 is 13 amino acids. The entire variable domain, with the rest obtained from reference TRBV2 and TRBJ1-2, is as follows: EPEVTQTPSHQVTQMGQEVILRCVPISNHLYFYWYRQILGQKVEFLVSFYNNEISEKSEIFDDQFSVERPDGSNFTLKIRSTKLEDSAMYFCASSEGQGNGYTFGSGTRLTVV.

A single count supports this clone. The gene calls are TRBV10-3 and TRBJ2-3; D ambiguous. The CDR3 consists of 13 residues. The V gene's germline CDR1 is ENHRY and CDR2 SYGVKD. V was pared by 7 bases and J by 2 bases, with 10 bases between. CDR3 amino acids: CAITVQNTDTQYF. As DNA, the CDR3 is TGTGCCATCACGGTACAAAACACAGATACGCAGTATTTT.

The chain carries TRBV28 and TRBJ1-5, with 10 bases aligning to TRBD1. The germline V gene encodes CDR1 MDHEN and CDR2 SYDVKM. Trimming took 3 bases from V and 10 from J; bases not matched to a gene: 9. This CDR3 spans 15 amino acids. The CDR3 region is CASSLYRDRGIPQHF. CDR3 sequence (DNA): TGTGCCAGCAGTTTGTACCGGGACAGGGGAATCCCCCAGCATTTT.

The chain uses TRBV6-1 and TRBJ2-1; 8 bases align to TRBD2. CDR1 MNHNS and CDR2 SASEGT come from the germline V gene. The ends lost 2 bases at V and 5 bases at J; junction bases unmatched: 5. This CDR3 has 15 residues. CDR3 coding DNA: TGTGCCAGCAGTGAATCGGGGGGGCTCGACAATGAGCAGTTCTTC. It translates to CASSESGGLDNEQFF.

This clone was counted a few times. The V call is TRBV7-8, the J call TRBJ2-3, with 13 bases fitting TRBD2. This CDR3 has 14 amino acids. Trimming removed 5 bases from V and 6 bases from J; junction bases left unmatched: 2. Germline V lookup: CDR1 SGHVS, CDR2 FQNEAQ. CDR3 nucleotide sequence: TGTGCCAGCAGCGGGACTAGCGGGACGGATACGCAGTATTTT. Translating gives CASSGTSGTDTQYF. Complete variable domain (other parts from reference TRBV7-8 and TRBJ2-3): GAGVSQSPRYKVAKRGQDVALRCDPISGHVSLFWYQQALGQGPEFLTYFQNEAQLDKSGLPSDRFFAERPEGSVSTLKIQRTQQEDSAVYLCASSGTSGTDTQYFGPGTRLTVL.

This clone was seen just once. V and J are TRBV25-1 and TRBJ2-5; D not certain. Germline loops: CDR1 MGHDK, CDR2 SYGVNS. V lost 6 bases and J lost 3, with 2 bases in between. The CDR3 is 10 residues long. The CDR3 loop is CASREETQYF. The CDR3, as DNA: TGTGCCAGCAGGGAAGAGACCCAGTACTTC.

The chain has TRBV10-3 and TRBJ2-2; D remains ambiguous. V was pared by 0 bases and J by 6 bases, with 8 bases between. The V gene's germline CDR1 is ENHRY and CDR2 SYGVKD. There are 14 residues in the CDR3. The CDR3 DNA follows: TGTGCCATCAGTGAGTCGAACGGGTCCGGGGAGCTGTTTTTT. Its protein is CAISESNGSGELFF.

The rearrangement uses TRBV5-8 and TRBJ2-7; the D gene could be TRBD1 or TRBD2 (5 bases each). Germline V gene sequence: CDR1 SGHTS, CDR2 YDEGEE. The CDR3 sequence is 15 residues long. V dropped 2 bases and J dropped 0 bases, with 12 bases sitting between them. CDR3 nucleotide sequence: TGTGCCAGCAGCTTTAGGAAGGGGAGCTCCTACGAGCAGTACTTC. Amino acid sequence: CASSFRKGSSYEQYF.

The chain joins TRBV5-1 to TRBJ1-2; perhaps TRBD1 as D (6 bases). Between the trimmed V and J ends, which lost 1 base and 3 bases, there was a span of 10 bases. CDR1 and CDR2 (germline): SGHRS, YFSETQ. This CDR3 spans 14 amino acids. The CDR3 sequence is CASSLTDRYYGYTF. The CDR3 nucleotides read TGCGCCAGCAGCTTGACGGACAGATACTATGGCTACACCTTC.

This chain uses TRBV18 with TRBJ1-1, with D hard to call. V lost 2 bases and J lost 1, with 8 bases in between. Looked up from germline, CDR1 is KGHSH and CDR2 is LQKENI. The CDR3 is 14 residues long. CDR3 protein: CASSPSGRNTEAFF. The CDR3 DNA reads TGTGCCAGCTCACCAAGCGGACGGAACACTGAAGCTTTCTTT. Full variable domain (rest looked up from reference TRBV18 and TRBJ1-1): NAGVMQNPRHLVRRRGQEARLRCSPMKGHSHVYWYRQLPEEGLKFMVYLQKENIIDESGMPKERFSAEFPKEGPSILRIQQVVRGDSAAYFCASSPSGRNTEAFFGQGTRLTVV.

This clone was seen just once. The chain couples TRBV3-1 (or the pseudogene TRBV3-2) to TRBJ2-1; D not resolved. Trimming took 4 bases from V and 0 from J, leaving 7 bases between them. This CDR3 has 14 amino acids. Germline CDR1 reads LGHDT; CDR2 reads YNNKEL (reference sequence). DNA of the CDR3: TGTGCCAGCAGCCCGACTGCCTCCTACAATGAGCAGTTCTTC. This gives the protein CASSPTASYNEQFF.

The chain couples TRBV27 to TRBJ2-4; 8 bases agree with TRBD2. V shed 4 bases, J shed 7 bases, and the junction held 12 bases outside the gene matches. The CDR3 consists of 16 residues. The germline CDR1 and CDR2 sequences are MNHEY and SMNVEV (reference sequence). CDR3: CASSSTIPTSVNIQYF. In nucleotides, the CDR3 is TGTGCCAGCAGTTCAACAATCCCGACTAGCGTTAACATTCAGTACTTC.

V gene TRBV18 combines with J gene TRBJ2-1, with 7 bases that match TRBD2. The V segment lost 2 bases and the J segment 2 bases; nucleotides outside the gene matches: 9. CDR3 length: 17 residues. Germline V gene sequence: CDR1 KGHSH, CDR2 LQKENI. The CDR3 region is CASSPTPSSGAYNEQFF. DNA of the CDR3: TGTGCCAGCTCACCAACACCCTCTAGCGGAGCCTACAATGAGCAGTTCTTC. Supplemented by reference TRBV18 and TRBJ2-1, the full variable domain reads NAGVMQNPRHLVRRRGQEARLRCSPMKGHSHVYWYRQLPEEGLKFMVYLQKENIIDESGMPKERFSAEFPKEGPSILRIQQVVRGDSAAYFCASSPTPSSGAYNEQFFGPGTRLTVL.

The rearrangement joins TRBV15 to TRBJ1-1; 10 bases agree with TRBD1. CDR3 length equals 16 residues. The germline gives CDR1 LNHNV, CDR2 YYDKDF (reference sequence). J was trimmed by 1 base and V by 5 bases; bases with no gene match: 7. For the CDR3, the DNA is TGTGCCACCAGCGATCGCCGGGACAGGGGGAACACTGAAGCTTTCTTT. This gives the protein CATSDRRDRGNTEAFF.

The J gene is TRBJ1-2, the V gene TRBV19; D is uncertain. The V end was cut by 5 bases, the J end by 11 bases, with 12 bases between. In germline, CDR1 is LNHDA, CDR2 SQIVND (reference sequence). The length of the CDR3 is 11 residues. The CDR3 DNA sequence: TGTGCCAGTAGTGGAAACATATGGTACACCTTC. Its protein product is CASSGNIWYTF.

The rearrangement uses TRBV5-1 and TRBJ1-1; D call uncertain. Between the trimmed V and J ends, which lost 1 base and 0 bases, there was a span of 10 bases. This CDR3 has 15 amino acids. Germline V lookup: CDR1 SGHRS, CDR2 YFSETQ. CDR3 bases: TGCGCCAGCAGCTTGTCCGAGGGAATGAACACTGAAGCTTTCTTT. It encodes CASSLSEGMNTEAFF.

This clone was counted a single time. This chain joins TRBV19 and TRBJ1-4; TRBD1 is a possible D gene (6 bases). The CDR3 runs 14 residues. Between the trimmed V and J ends, which lost 5 bases and 7 bases, there was a span of 14 bases. Germline values: CDR1 LNHDA, CDR2 SQIVND (reference sequence). CDR3 sequence: CASSSQGFPEKLFF. CDR3 nucleotide sequence: TGTGCCAGTAGTTCACAGGGTTTTCCTGAAAAACTGTTTTTT.

The rearrangement joins TRBV4-1 to TRBJ1-1; 10 positions match TRBD1. In germline, CDR1 is MGHRA, CDR2 YSYEKL. V dropped 2 bases and J dropped 5; count of bases not matched to a gene: 17. This CDR3 has 19 residues. The CDR3 sequence is CASSQTLIRDRGARTEAFF. CDR3 nucleotides: TGCGCCAGCAGCCAAACCCTCATCCGGGACAGGGGCGCGAGGACTGAAGCTTTCTTT.

This sequence joins TRBV19 and TRBJ2-1; 7 positions match TRBD2. J was trimmed by 8 bases and V by 1 base; bases with no gene match: 11. This CDR3 is 16 amino acids long. Germline CDR1 reads LNHDA; CDR2 reads SQIVND (reference sequence). The CDR3 here is CASSIVYQRGPDEQFF. CDR3 DNA: TGTGCCAGTAGTATAGTTTACCAGCGGGGCCCGGATGAGCAGTTCTTC.

The CDR3 loop is CASSHHREGGYTF. Written as DNA, the CDR3 is TGCGCCAGCAGCCACCACAGGGAGGGTGGCTACACCTTC. The chain has TRBV4-1 and TRBJ1-2, with D tentatively TRBD1 (6 bases). CDR3 length equals 13 residues. Germline assignment: CDR1 MGHRA and CDR2 YSYEKL. Trimming left V 3 bases short and J 7 bases short, with 12 bases between.

The CDR3 DNA is TGCGCCAGCAGCTTGGGGTGGCGGGAGTCATCAGATACGCAGTATTTT. It encodes CASSLGWRESSDTQYF. This chain links TRBV5-1 with TRBJ2-3, with 7 bases lining up with TRBD2. J lost 4 bases, V lost 0 bases, and 8 bases had no gene match. The CDR3 loop spans 16 amino acids. The V gene's germline CDR1 is SGHRS and CDR2 YFSETQ.

The gene calls are TRBV6-1 and TRBJ1-5; D unclear. This CDR3 is built from 15 residues. Per germline, CDR1 MNHNS and CDR2 SASEGT. V lost 0 bases to trimming and J lost 1 base, with 7 bases between them. CDR3 sequence: CASSEAGVSNQPQHF. The CDR3 bases are TGTGCCAGCAGTGAAGCCGGGGTGAGCAATCAGCCCCAGCATTTT.

The chain carries TRBV7-9 and TRBJ1-2; TRBD1 aligns across 7 bases. After removal of 4 bases from V and 6 bases from J, the junction contained 5 bases not matched to a gene. The CDR3 extends over 13 amino acids. Per germline, CDR1 SEHNR and CDR2 FQNEAQ (reference sequence). The CDR3 DNA reads as TGTGCCAGCAGCTCTCAGGGGGACGATGGCTACACCTTC. It specifies CASSSQGDDGYTF.

The rearrangement links TRBV11-1 to TRBJ2-5; D assignment may be TRBD1 or TRBD2 (5 bases each). The V gene lost 5 bases and the J gene lost 1 base, with 8 bases spanning the gap. The germline CDR1 and CDR2 sequences are SGHAT and FQDESV (reference sequence). The CDR3 is 13 residues long. CDR3: CASSQRGQETQYF. DNA of the CDR3: TGTGCCAGCAGCCAGAGGGGCCAAGAGACCCAGTACTTC. The full variable domain, with the rest looked up from reference TRBV11-1 and TRBJ2-5, is EAEVAQSPRYKITEKSQAVAFWCDPISGHATLYWYRQILGQGPELLVQFQDESVVDDSQLPKDRFSAERLKGVDSTLKIQPAELGDSAMYLCASSQRGQETQYFGPGTRLLVL.

This chain connects TRBV28 to TRBJ1-2, with a weak D call TRBD1 (5 bases). Germline CDR1 reads MDHEN; CDR2 reads SYDVKM. Trimming removed 5 bases at V and 3 bases at J, with 13 bases between. This CDR3 contains 14 residues. This chain's CDR3 is CASSRSGTDYGYTF. CDR3 coding DNA: TGTGCCAGCAGTAGATCCGGGACGGACTATGGCTACACCTTC.

The chain combines TRBV6-5 with TRBJ2-1, with 8 positions matching TRBD2. V trimming: 6 bases; J trimming: 3 bases; junction bases outside the gene matches: 7. Germline V gene data show CDR1 as MNHEY and CDR2 as SVGAGI. The CDR3 is 15 amino acids. CDR3 sequence: CASSDGTRVYNEQFF. The CDR3 DNA reads TGTGCCAGCAGCGACGGGACTAGAGTCTACAATGAGCAGTTCTTC.

This chain uses TRBV7-9 with TRBJ1-2; D remains unclear. The CDR3 runs to 15 residues. V was clipped by 5 bases and J by 3 bases, with 16 bases between them. Germline CDR1 reads SEHNR; CDR2 reads FQNEAQ (reference sequence). The CDR3 DNA is TGTGCCAGCAGCCCCCGTGGGAGGGCTGACTATGGCTACACCTTC. Its translation: CASSPRGRADYGYTF.